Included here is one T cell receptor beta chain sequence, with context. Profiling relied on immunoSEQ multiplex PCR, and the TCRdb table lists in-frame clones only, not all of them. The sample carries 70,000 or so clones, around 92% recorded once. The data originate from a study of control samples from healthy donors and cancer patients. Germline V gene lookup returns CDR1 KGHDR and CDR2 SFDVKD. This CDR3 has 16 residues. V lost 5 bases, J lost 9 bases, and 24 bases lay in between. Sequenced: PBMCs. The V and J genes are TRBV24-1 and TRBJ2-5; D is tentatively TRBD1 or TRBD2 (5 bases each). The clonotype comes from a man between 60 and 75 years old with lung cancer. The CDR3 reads CATSASGTTRPGAQYF. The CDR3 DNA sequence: TGTGCCACCAGTGCTTCCGGGACGACCCGGCCCGGGGCCCAGTACTTC.